This T cell receptor (beta chain) comes out of a study of blood T cell repertoires in COVID-19. Looking at the study overall: Samples came from the United States, Italy and Spain, spanning acute and convalescent COVID-19.

This CDR3 spans 15 amino acids. Germline CDR1 is SNHLY and CDR2 is FYNNEI. Trimming removed 2 bases from V and 4 bases from J; junction bases left unmatched: 5. Original processing notes: Amplifying reference gene primers gave estimates of nucleated cell counts. Libraries were prepared by immunoSEQ multiplex PCR; TCRdb keeps only in-frame clonotypes and omits some of them. The D gene and trimming were derived from the DNA, and the V and J assignments and clone size from that table. The sample has some 330,000 clones; around nine tenths are singletons. This clone came up once. The source of this sequence is a woman between 50 and 59 years old with active or convalescent COVID-19. The V and J genes are TRBV2 and TRBJ2-5; 9 nucleotides align to TRBD2. Specimen: peripheral blood. This chain's CDR3 is CASSERGLARETQYF. The CDR3 DNA sequence: TGTGCCAGCAGTGAAAGGGGACTAGCAAGAGAGACCCAGTACTTC.